This entry concerns a single T cell receptor beta chain. Its target is not known. The data derive from a study of cytomegalovirus exposure and HLA in healthy donors. The V gene end was trimmed by 8 bases and the J gene end by 6 bases; junction bases not matched to a gene: 8. The germline V gene has CDR1 SGHVS and CDR2 FNYEAQ. CDR3 length: 14 amino acids. Study findings and constraints: In vitro confirmation showed three CMV-associated chains to be CMV antigen specific. A likely sequencing artifact accounted for one observed cluster of highly shared sequence variants.

The PCR employed 60 Vbeta primers together with 13 Jbeta primers. Assay: immunoSEQ multiplex PCR; the TCRdb copy retains only in-frame clones and omits some. This table holds about 250,000 clones, around 65% found once. The TCR originated in a female donor in good health and CMV-seronegative. Sequencing was carried out using PBMCs. The rearrangement links TRBV7-6 to TRBJ1-2; 11 nucleotides align to TRBD1. The CDR3: CASGTGGRADGYTF. In DNA form, the CDR3 reads TGTGCCAGCGGGACAGGGGGACGTGCAGATGGCTACACCTTC. Drawing the rest from reference TRBV7-6 and TRBJ1-2, the complete variable domain is GAGVSQSPRYKVTKRGQDVALRCDPISGHVSLYWYRQALGQGPEFLTYFNYEAQQDKSGLPNDRFSAERPEGSISTLTIQRTEQRDSAMYRCASGTGGRADGYTFGSGTRLTVV.